These 24 T cell receptor beta chains share one sample of origin, sequenced in a study of blood T cell repertoires in COVID-19. This table comes from immunoSEQ multiplex PCR, and its TCRdb copy is limited to in-frame clones, with some not included. The sample consists of roughly 160,000 clones, about 82% of them appearing once. Specimen: peripheral blood. These receptors were obtained from a woman of 80 years or more with COVID-19, enrolled during active disease.

V gene TRBV5-1 combines with J gene TRBJ2-4; D ambiguous. Germline CDR1 is SGHRS and CDR2 is YFSETQ. V was cut by 1 base and J by 1 base, with 15 bases left in between. This CDR3 region has 17 residues. The CDR3 sequence: CASSLPLIGAAKNIQYF. The CDR3 DNA follows: TGCGCCAGCAGCTTGCCCTTAATCGGAGCGGCCAAAAACATTCAGTACTTC.

This chain joins TRBV6-5 and TRBJ2-1; TRBD2 matches 10 bases. Germline CDR1 reads MNHEY; CDR2 reads SVGAGI. The CDR3 loop spans 14 amino acids. V lost 8 bases to trimming and J lost 4 bases; unmatched junction nucleotides: 5. The CDR3 spells CASGTSATYNEQFF. As DNA, the CDR3 is TGTGCCAGCGGGACTAGCGCGACGTACAATGAGCAGTTCTTC.

The chain recombines TRBV4-2 with TRBJ1-6; D possibly corresponds to TRBD1 (6 bases). V was shortened by 1 base and J by 2 bases, with 9 bases between the two germline ends. There are 16 residues in the CDR3. The germline V gene has CDR1 LGHNA and CDR2 YNFKEQ. The CDR3 nucleotides read TGTGCCAGCAGCCAAGGGGGGCAGACCTATAATTCACCCCTCCACTTT. It yields the protein CASSQGGQTYNSPLHF.

This chain connects TRBV24-1 to TRBJ1-5; TRBD1 agrees at 9 bases. Germline values: CDR1 KGHDR, CDR2 SFDVKD. There are 14 residues in the CDR3. Trimming took 4 bases from V and 5 from J; bases not matched to a gene: 2. This chain's CDR3 is CATSEGQGHQPQHF. The CDR3 nucleotides are TGTGCCACCAGTGAGGGACAGGGACATCAGCCCCAGCATTTT.

The CDR3 loop reads CASEGQGYGYTF. CDR3 nucleotide sequence: TGTGCCAGCGAAGGACAGGGCTATGGCTACACCTTC. The rearrangement links TRBV28 to TRBJ1-2, with 8 bases identical to TRBD1. This CDR3 spans 12 amino acids. Per the germline V gene, CDR1 is MDHEN and CDR2 is SYDVKM. V lost 8 bases to trimming and J lost 4 bases; unmatched junction nucleotides: 3.

The CDR3 DNA reads TGTGCCAGCAGCGTAGTATCCAACTATGGCTACACCTTC. Amino acid sequence: CASSVVSNYGYTF. The chain recombines TRBV9 with TRBJ1-2; no clear D gene. Germline V gene lookup returns CDR1 SGDLS and CDR2 YYNGEE. The CDR3 length is 13 residues. V was clipped by 0 bases and J by 2 bases, with 5 bases between them.

The chain recombines TRBV14 with TRBJ2-1; 10 bases are shared with TRBD2. The CDR3 loop spans 16 amino acids. V lost 6 bases, J lost 0 bases, and 5 bases stayed unmatched. Per the germline V gene, CDR1 is SGHDN and CDR2 is FVKESK. This CDR3 reads CASSRSGGLSYNEQFF. Written as DNA, the CDR3 is TGTGCCAGCAGTCGTAGCGGGGGGCTCTCCTACAATGAGCAGTTCTTC.

This clone appeared once. The chain is built from TRBV3-1 (or the pseudogene TRBV3-2) and TRBJ1-4; TRBD1 is a possible D gene (6 bases). There are 13 residues in the CDR3. Germline V gene sequence: CDR1 LGHDT, CDR2 YNNKEL (reference sequence). Trimming left V 2 bases short and J 8 bases short, with 9 bases between. In DNA form, the CDR3 reads TGTGCCAGCAGCCAATCCCAGGGGGAAAAACTGTTTTTT. It is translated as CASSQSQGEKLFF.

Turning to this clone: This CDR3 is also generated by other DNA sequences in the sample. The rearrangement links TRBV6-5 to TRBJ1-1; D possibly corresponds to TRBD1 (5 bases). V was trimmed by 5 bases and J by 0 bases, leaving 7 bases between them. The CDR3 totals 13 residues. Per germline, CDR1 MNHEY and CDR2 SVGAGI. CDR3 sequence (DNA): TGTGCCAGCAGTCGACAGATGAACACTGAAGCTTTCTTT. It codes for CASSRQMNTEAFF.

This clone was found once. The chain uses TRBV25-1 and TRBJ2-2, with 8 bases lining up with TRBD2. The CDR3 covers 18 residues. Germline CDR1 is MGHDK and CDR2 is SYGVNS. CDR3 DNA: TGTAGCGGGGGCGGGGGGATGACTCACACGTACACCACCGGGGAGCTGTTTTTT. This sequence encodes CSGGGGMTHTYTTGELFF.

The chain employs TRBV7-3 and TRBJ2-5; 7 nucleotides match TRBD2. From germline, CDR1 is SGHTA and CDR2 FQGTGA. The CDR3 loop spans 16 amino acids. Trimming cost V 2 bases and J 3 bases; bases outside gene matches: 9. CDR3: CASSLSVGRTEETQYF. The CDR3 coding sequence is TGTGCCAGCAGCTTATCCGTCGGGAGGACCGAAGAGACCCAGTACTTC.

This chain joins TRBV5-6 and TRBJ1-3, with 8 bases matching TRBD1. J gave up 8 bases and V 5 bases, and 9 bases lay outside the gene matches. Looked up from germline, CDR1 is SGHDT and CDR2 is YYEEEE. The CDR3 is 14 residues long. The CDR3 spells CASSRGQGVDTIYF. Here the CDR3 DNA reads TGTGCCAGCAGTCGCGGACAGGGAGTAGACACCATATATTTT.

This clone was observed once. The chain couples TRBV14 to TRBJ2-3, with 8 bases identical to TRBD2. Looked up from germline, CDR1 is SGHDN and CDR2 is FVKESK. The CDR3 is made up of 16 amino acids. Germline trimming cut 4 bases from V and 2 bases from J; bases unmatched to any gene: 8. Here the CDR3 DNA reads TGTGCCAGCAGCCGAGGAGCGGGAGTTAACACAGATACGCAGTATTTT. Translation: CASSRGAGVNTDTQYF.

To note about this clone: Other nucleotide sequences in the sample specify the same CDR3. The chain combines TRBV5-1 with TRBJ1-1; D is perhaps TRBD1 (6 bases). The CDR3 length is 14 residues. Germline CDR1 is SGHRS and CDR2 is YFSETQ. V lost 1 base, J lost 1 base, and 8 bases lay in between. For the CDR3, the DNA is TGCGCCAGCAGCTTGACAGGGCCGAACACTGAAGCTTTCTTT. Amino acids: CASSLTGPNTEAFF.

The genes are TRBV7-8 and TRBJ2-1, with 8 positions matching TRBD2. This CDR3 contains 18 residues. V dropped 1 base and J dropped 9; count of bases not matched to a gene: 17. Per the germline V gene, CDR1 is SGHVS and CDR2 is FQNEAQ. CDR3 DNA sequence: TGTGCCAGCAGCTTAGTCGGGGTCAGGAGCGGGAGCCCCGTTGAGCAGTTCTTC. Translated, it gives CASSLVGVRSGSPVEQFF.

CDR3 nucleotide sequence: TGTGCCAGCAGTGAACAAGTCACTTTCGACTATGGCTACACCTTC. Protein: CASSEQVTFDYGYTF. V and J are TRBV6-1 and TRBJ1-2; D gene uncertain. CDR1 and CDR2 from the germline V gene are MNHNS and SASEGT. Trimming pared 2 bases from V and 3 bases from J, leaving 13 bases between. This CDR3 contains 15 residues.

CDR3 sequence: CASSLLWGGTGELFF. The CDR3, as DNA: TGCGCCAGCAGCCTCCTTTGGGGGGGCACCGGGGAGCTGTTTTTT. V is TRBV5-1 and J is TRBJ2-2; 7 bases fit TRBD2. This CDR3 contains 15 residues. Trimming cost V 4 bases and J 4 bases; bases outside gene matches: 7. CDR1 SGHRS and CDR2 YFSETQ come from the germline V gene.

This clone was counted a single time. The genes are TRBV24-1 and TRBJ1-2, with 7 bases aligning to TRBD1. The CDR3 extends over 15 amino acids. Trimming cost V 4 bases and J 3 bases; bases outside gene matches: 7. The germline gives CDR1 KGHDR, CDR2 SFDVKD. Here the CDR3 DNA reads TGTGCCACCAGTGACCGACAGGGTTCGGACTATGGCTACACCTTC. It is translated as CATSDRQGSDYGYTF.

The V call is TRBV5-1, the J call TRBJ2-1; TRBD1 matches 9 bases. The CDR3 consists of 17 residues. Germline CDR1 SGHRS, CDR2 YFSETQ. After removal of 4 bases from V and 8 bases from J, the junction contained 16 bases not matched to a gene. The CDR3 region has the DNA TGCGCCAGCAGCCTGACAGGGGGGCGGGCGAGAGTCGATGAGCAGTTCTTC. Translated, it gives CASSLTGGRARVDEQFF.

This sequence joins TRBV23-1 and TRBJ2-3; TRBD1 is a possible D gene (5 bases). TRBV23-1 is placed among ORFs of uncertain function. The CDR3 spans 14 residues. V gave up 8 bases and J gave up 3 bases, with 15 bases separating them. The CDR3 sequence is CASGIGVRTDTQYF. In nucleotides, the CDR3 is TGCGCCAGCGGCATAGGGGTCCGTACAGATACGCAGTATTTT.

The chain has TRBV5-6 and TRBJ2-2; 10 bases line up with TRBD2. The J segment lost 3 bases and the V segment lost 4 bases, leaving 6 bases of the junction unmatched. Germline CDR1 reads SGHDT; CDR2 reads YYEEEE. The CDR3 covers 16 residues. DNA of the CDR3: TGTGCCAGCAGCCAGAGTCTAGCGGGGGACACCGGGGAGCTGTTTTTT. This gives the protein CASSQSLAGDTGELFF.

The rearrangement uses TRBV11-3 and TRBJ2-3; TRBD2 matches at 10 bases. V gave up 5 bases and J gave up 4 bases; unmatched junction bases: 9. Per germline, CDR1 SGHNT and CDR2 YENEEA. The CDR3 runs 16 residues. The CDR3 coding sequence is TGTGCCAGCAGCCCGAGCGGGGGGGCTTCCGCAGATACGCAGTATTTT. This translates into CASSPSGGASADTQYF.

DNA of the CDR3: TGTGCCACCAGCAGTGGAACCGGGACTACAACCTACGAGCAGTACTTC. This sequence encodes CATSSGTGTTTYEQYF. This sequence joins TRBV15 and TRBJ2-7, with TRBD2 matching over 7 bases. This CDR3 is 16 amino acids long. The V gene's germline CDR1 is LNHNV and CDR2 YYDKDF (reference sequence). V shed 3 bases, J shed 2 bases, and the junction held 10 bases outside the gene matches.

This clone was seen more than once but under ten times. The V call is TRBV5-4, the J call TRBJ2-2; D perhaps matches TRBD2 (6 bases). Germline assignment: CDR1 SGHNT and CDR2 YYREEE (reference sequence). CDR3 length: 14 amino acids. V lost 1 base and J lost 6, with 10 bases in between. DNA of the CDR3: TGTGCCAGCAGCTTGATGCGGGACGCCGGGGAGCTGTTTTTT. Its translation is CASSLMRDAGELFF.